Sequencing of this T cell receptor beta chain was carried out in a study of cytomegalovirus exposure and HLA in healthy donors. Separate from the approximately 670-subject first cohort was the approximately 120-subject validation cohort, to which the donors belonged. The CDR3 consists of 13 residues. Germline loops: CDR1 LNHDA, CDR2 SQIVND (reference sequence). Unmatched junction bases numbered 3, after V lost 3 bases and J lost 7 bases. Generated by immunoSEQ multiplex PCR, the TCRdb table keeps only in-frame clones and is missing some. The table has tens of thousands of clones, roughly 90% seen once.

The receptor was derived from a woman under 30 in good health and CMV-seronegative. The chain links TRBV19 to TRBJ1-5; 7 positions match TRBD1. The specimen was PBMCs. CDR3 residues: CASSIKGAQPQHF. The CDR3 DNA reads as TGTGCCAGTAGTATTAAGGGGGCCCAGCCCCAGCATTTT.